Following are 31 T cell receptor beta chains from one sample sequenced in a study of T cell repertoires in cytomegalovirus infection. TCRdb re-analysed the reads in MiXCR, keeping a single row per CDR3 protein. The repertoire holds some 400,000 distinct CDR3 sequences, around 18% seen once, with approximately 8% in the top ten. Sequenced: PBMCs. The receptors here all came from a human donor in good health (CMV status not recorded). Some clones in this sample may be carry-over from other donors' samples.

CDR3 in DNA: TGTGCCAGCAAGAGGACAGGGCGGAACACTGAAGCTTTCTTT. Protein sequence: CASKRTGRNTEAFF. The chain has TRBV6-1 and TRBJ1-1; the match to TRBD1 covers 8 bases. CDR1 MNHNS and CDR2 SASEGT come from the germline V gene. This CDR3 is built from 14 residues. Trimming cost V 7 bases and J 1 base; bases outside gene matches: 5.

This clonotype has more than one count but fewer than ten. The rearrangement links TRBV14 to TRBJ1-3; no definite D call. The germline gives CDR1 SGHDN, CDR2 FVKESK. The ends were cut back, 9 bases at V and 8 bases at J, with 5 bases in the middle. CDR3 length: 9 residues. CDR3 amino acids: CASTDTIYF. The CDR3 nucleotides read TGTGCCAGTACAGACACCATATATTTT.

This clonotype has at least ten counts. The chain uses TRBV10-3 and TRBJ2-7; no clear D gene. CDR3 size: 12 residues. V lost 3 bases and J 2 bases, leaving 5 bases between the germline ends. CDR1 is ENHRY, CDR2 SYGVKD, per germline. CDR3 DNA sequence: TGTGCCATCAGTGACAGCGCCTACGAGCAGTACTTC. Its protein is CAISDSAYEQYF.

This rearrangement joins TRBV7-9 to TRBJ2-1; no clear D gene. CDR3 length: 15 amino acids. Per germline, CDR1 SEHNR and CDR2 FQNEAQ (reference sequence). Between the trimmed V and J ends, which lost 0 bases and 5 bases, there was a span of 11 bases. CDR3 in DNA: TGTGCCAGCAGCTTAGCAATAGGAACCGACAATGAGCAGTTCTTC. It encodes CASSLAIGTDNEQFF.

This clonotype occurred a few times. The chain recombines TRBV27 with TRBJ1-1; D possibly corresponds to TRBD1 (5 bases). Trimming took 8 bases from V and 1 from J, leaving 14 bases between them. Germline CDR1 is MNHEY and CDR2 is SMNVEV (reference sequence). This CDR3 contains 14 residues. CDR3 sequence (DNA): TGTGCCAGCGCTTGGGTGGGGGGGAACACTGAAGCTTTCTTT. This sequence encodes CASAWVGGNTEAFF.

This clonotype turned up a few times. The chain has TRBV2 and TRBJ2-3; TRBD1 matches at 9 bases. Germline trimming cut 8 bases from V and 3 bases from J; bases unmatched to any gene: 6. Per germline, CDR1 SNHLY and CDR2 FYNNEI. This CDR3 is 14 amino acids long. CDR3 region: CASQPGQGTDTQYF. CDR3 bases: TGTGCCAGCCAGCCGGGACAGGGAACAGATACGCAGTATTTT.

This clonotype showed up just a few times. The V call is TRBV20-1, the J call TRBJ1-1; D perhaps matches TRBD1 (5 bases). V was shortened by 6 bases and J by 3 bases, with 14 bases between the two germline ends. This CDR3 is 13 amino acids long. Looked up from germline, CDR1 is DFQATT and CDR2 is SNEGSKA (reference sequence). The CDR3 reads CSAQLDSYTEAFF. The CDR3 DNA sequence: TGCAGTGCCCAATTAGACAGCTACACTGAAGCTTTCTTT.

This clonotype was seen more than once but under ten times. This chain joins TRBV15 and TRBJ2-3; D is undetermined. CDR3 length: 13 amino acids. Trimming left V 5 bases short and J 6 bases short, with 12 bases between. Germline-derived CDR1 and CDR2 are LNHNV and YYDKDF (reference sequence). The CDR3 region is CATSLGLVDTQYF. The CDR3 DNA reads TGTGCCACCAGCTTAGGGCTAGTTGATACGCAGTATTTT. Drawing the rest from reference TRBV15 and TRBJ2-3, the complete variable domain is DAMVIQNPRYQVTQFGKPVTLSCSQTLNHNVMYWYQQKSSQAPKLLFHYYDKDFNNEADTPDNFQSRRPNTSFCFLDIRSPGLGDTAMYLCATSLGLVDTQYFGPGTRLTVL.

This clonotype was observed a handful of times. The chain has TRBV15 and TRBJ2-3; 10 bases fit TRBD2. The CDR3 consists of 16 residues. CDR1 and CDR2 from the germline V gene are LNHNV and YYDKDF (reference sequence). The J segment lost 9 bases and the V segment lost 1 base, leaving 10 bases of the junction unmatched. CDR3 bases: TGTGCCACCAGCAGAGGTCTAGCGGGGGCCCCTGGGACGCAGTATTTT. Translation: CATSRGLAGAPGTQYF.

This clonotype was observed many times. The V gene is TRBV11-2, the J gene TRBJ2-7; TRBD2 might be the D (6 bases). The germline V and J ends were trimmed by 1 base and 0 bases, with 16 bases remaining between them. CDR3 size: 17 residues. CDR1 is SGHAT and CDR2 is FQNNGV in the germline V gene. In nucleotides, the CDR3 is TGTGCCAGCAGCTTAGGAACTAGCAGCCTATACTCCTACGAGCAGTACTTC. Translated: CASSLGTSSLYSYEQYF. The full variable domain, in which reference TRBV11-2 and TRBJ2-7 provide the parts outside the CDR3, is EAGVAQSPRYKIIEKRQSVAFWCNPISGHATLYWYQQILGQGPKLLIQFQNNGVVDDSQLPKDRFSAERLKGVDSTLKIQPAKLEDSAVYLCASSLGTSSLYSYEQYFGPGTRLTVT.

J is TRBJ1-5 and V is TRBV28, with 9 bases aligning to TRBD1. The CDR3 totals 15 residues. V shed 3 bases and J 4 bases; nucleotides not matched to a gene: 4. Germline V lookup: CDR1 MDHEN, CDR2 SYDVKM. The CDR3 reads CASSFPTGGNQPQHF. CDR3 in DNA: TGTGCCAGCAGTTTCCCGACAGGGGGGAATCAGCCCCAGCATTTT.

The V gene is TRBV2, the J gene TRBJ2-1; D gene unclear. The CDR3 extends over 11 amino acids. The germline V and J ends were trimmed by 8 bases and 5 bases, with 7 bases remaining between them. Germline lookup yields CDR1 SNHLY and CDR2 FYNNEI. The CDR3 protein is CASGQHNEQFF. The CDR3 nucleotides are TGTGCCAGCGGGCAGCACAATGAGCAGTTCTTC.

This clonotype was observed a few times. The chain joins TRBV7-2 to TRBJ1-5; D is perhaps TRBD1 (6 bases). The CDR3 extends over 13 amino acids. Germline V gene sequence: CDR1 SGHTA, CDR2 FQGNSA. Trimming took off 5 bases at V and 11 bases at J, with 16 bases between the two ends. The CDR3 loop is CASSNRDIMSQHF. As DNA, the CDR3 is TGTGCCAGCAGCAACCGGGACATCATGTCCCAGCATTTT.

CDR3 in amino acids: CASSYGTSGKLDTQYF. The DNA for the CDR3 is TGTGCCAGCAGTTACGGGACTAGCGGGAAGTTAGATACGCAGTATTTT. V usage is TRBV6-5 and J usage is TRBJ2-3, with TRBD2 identical over 13 bases. This CDR3 is built from 16 residues. V lost 2 bases and J lost 5; bases outside the gene matches: 4. Germline CDR1 and CDR2: MNHEY and SVGAGI.

The V call is TRBV5-6, the J call TRBJ1-3; unclear D gene. V lost 4 bases and J lost 0, with 14 bases in between. Germline CDR1 and CDR2: SGHDT and YYEEEE. This CDR3 is 16 amino acids long. CDR3 DNA sequence: TGTGCCAGCAGCCGCCCGACCGGGTCCTCTGGAAACACCATATATTTT. This gives the protein CASSRPTGSSGNTIYF.

The V gene is TRBV20-1, the J gene TRBJ2-5; no clear D. The CDR3 sequence is 13 residues long. V lost 0 bases and J 0 bases, leaving 5 bases between the germline ends. Per germline, CDR1 DFQATT and CDR2 SNEGSKA (reference sequence). The CDR3 DNA sequence: TGCAGTGCTAGAGATTCTAACCAAGAGACCCAGTACTTC. Translating it yields CSARDSNQETQYF.

The chain carries TRBV20-1 and TRBJ2-3; D perhaps matches TRBD2 (5 bases). Germline CDR1 reads DFQATT; CDR2 reads SNEGSKA (reference sequence). The CDR3 sequence is 13 residues long. V lost 4 bases and J lost 2, with 10 bases in between. The chain's CDR3 is CSANRGATDTQYF. CDR3 nucleotide sequence: TGCAGTGCTAATCGGGGAGCCACAGATACGCAGTATTTT.

This clonotype was seen ten or more times. This chain links TRBV7-8 with TRBJ1-1, with D perhaps matching TRBD1 (5 bases). V was cut by 5 bases and J by 5 bases, with 15 bases left in between. This CDR3 has 14 amino acids. Germline CDR1 SGHVS, CDR2 FQNEAQ. This CDR3 reads CASSLRVGATEAFF. CDR3 in DNA: TGTGCCAGCAGCCTAAGGGTCGGGGCGACTGAAGCTTTCTTT.

This chain uses TRBV7-9 with TRBJ1-2, with TRBD1 matching 8 bases. CDR1 and CDR2 from the germline V gene are SEHNR and FQNEAQ (reference sequence). Unmatched junction bases numbered 6, after V lost 4 bases and J lost 2 bases. The length of the CDR3 is 15 residues. The CDR3, as DNA: TGTGCCAGCAGCTCCTGGGACAGGTCCAACTATGGCTACACCTTC. Protein product: CASSSWDRSNYGYTF.

V gene TRBV12-3 or TRBV12-4 combines with J gene TRBJ2-1; no clear D gene. The V and J ends lost 6 bases and 9 bases respectively, with 9 bases between them. CDR3 size: 11 residues. In DNA, the CDR3 is TGTGCCAGCAGCCCTATGAGTGAGCAGTTCTTC. Amino acid sequence: CASSPMSEQFF.

For this clonotype: A read error is likely, as this CDR3 ends without the conserved phenylalanine or tryptophan. For the CDR3, the DNA is TGTGCCAGTAATCGTATCTCTGGGGCCAACGTCCTGACTTCC. It codes for CASNRISGANVLTS. The chain joins TRBV19 to TRBJ2-6, with no clear D. V was shortened by 7 bases and J by 0 bases, with 7 bases between the two germline ends. The CDR3 runs to 14 residues. CDR1 is LNHDA and CDR2 is SQIVND in the germline V gene (reference sequence).

This clonotype has at least ten counts. The rearrangement joins TRBV7-4 to TRBJ1-1, with a possible D match to TRBD1 (6 bases). Per germline, CDR1 SGHVT and CDR2 SQSDAQ. V was pared by 4 bases and J by 6 bases, with 18 bases between. This CDR3 is 15 amino acids long. The CDR3 sequence: CASSWGSGARAEAFF. The CDR3, as DNA: TGTGCCAGCAGCTGGGGGTCAGGGGCGCGGGCTGAAGCTTTCTTT.

This clonotype was seen repeatedly, ten times or more. The gene calls are TRBV7-2 and TRBJ2-1; the match to TRBD2 covers 7 bases. Germline CDR1 reads SGHTA; CDR2 reads FQGNSA. The ends lost 5 bases at V and 7 bases at J; junction bases unmatched: 14. The CDR3 runs 16 residues. DNA of the CDR3: TGTGCCAGCAGCCCCCGGGGCTTGGCGGGAGCGAATGAGCAGTTCTTC. Translating it yields CASSPRGLAGANEQFF. The full variable domain, in which reference TRBV7-2 and TRBJ2-1 provide the parts outside the CDR3, is GAGVSQSPSNKVTEKGKDVELRCDPISGHTALYWYRQSLGQGLEFLIYFQGNSAPDKSGLPSDRFSAERTGGSVSTLTIQRTQQEDSAVYLCASSPRGLAGANEQFFGPGTRLTVL.

In its sample, this clonotype was seen a few times. The chain combines TRBV20-1 with TRBJ2-4; maybe TRBD1 (6 bases). CDR3 length: 14 amino acids. Looked up from germline, CDR1 is DFQATT and CDR2 is SNEGSKA (reference sequence). V was trimmed by 0 bases and J by 6 bases, leaving 12 bases between them. This chain's CDR3 is CSARDSARGNIQYF. The CDR3 bases are TGCAGTGCTAGAGATAGCGCCAGGGGAAACATTCAGTACTTC.

The rearrangement joins TRBV5-6 to TRBJ1-5; 11 bases map to TRBD1. CDR3 length: 20 amino acids. Germline V lookup: CDR1 SGHDT, CDR2 YYEEEE. V lost 2 bases and J lost 1; bases outside the gene matches: 14. CDR3 in DNA: TGTGCCAGCAGCTTAATGGTCCGGACAGGGGGCGCGTGGAGCAATCAGCCCCAGCATTTT. It encodes CASSLMVRTGGAWSNQPQHF.

The V gene is TRBV20-1, the J gene TRBJ1-5, with D perhaps TRBD1 (6 bases). The V and J ends lost 8 bases and 0 bases respectively, with 17 bases between them. Germline V gene data show CDR1 as DFQATT and CDR2 as SNEGSKA (reference sequence). This CDR3 region has 15 residues. The CDR3 coding sequence is TGCAGTTCGGCCCCAGGGGCCAATAGCAATCAGCCCCAGCATTTT. It yields the protein CSSAPGANSNQPQHF.

This clonotype was seen ten or more times. The V and J genes are TRBV7-2 and TRBJ2-3, with 9 bases identical to TRBD2. Germline trimming cut 5 bases from V and 4 bases from J; bases unmatched to any gene: 7. The CDR3 extends over 15 amino acids. Germline V gene data show CDR1 as SGHTA and CDR2 as FQGNSA. CDR3 amino acids: CASSPLAGWSDTQYF. Here the CDR3 DNA reads TGTGCCAGCAGCCCCCTAGCGGGATGGTCAGATACGCAGTATTTT.

This clonotype came up a few times. The gene calls are TRBV20-1 and TRBJ2-1, with D possibly TRBD2 on 6 matching bases. V shed 5 bases and J shed 2 bases, with 16 bases lying between them. Germline V lookup: CDR1 DFQATT, CDR2 SNEGSKA (reference sequence). CDR3 length: 15 amino acids. The CDR3 nucleotides are TGCAGTGCTCTCCCTCTAGCGCCCCCCTACAATGAGCAGTTCTTC. Encoded protein: CSALPLAPPYNEQFF.

This clonotype was recorded at least ten times. The V call is TRBV7-8, the J call TRBJ2-3; TRBD2 aligns across 7 bases. Germline CDR1 SGHVS, CDR2 FQNEAQ. The CDR3 length is 16 residues. The V gene end was trimmed by 5 bases and the J gene end by 4 bases; junction bases not matched to a gene: 12. Written as DNA, the CDR3 is TGTGCCAGCAGCCCTCACCCCGCGGGAGAGGCAGATACGCAGTATTTT. Translation gives CASSPHPAGEADTQYF.

In its sample, this clonotype was seen many times. The chain links TRBV7-2 to TRBJ2-7, with TRBD1 identical over 9 bases. Germline V gene data show CDR1 as SGHTA and CDR2 as FQGNSA. The CDR3 has 15 amino acids. The V and J ends lost 3 bases and 3 bases, in that order; junction bases with no gene match: 6. In DNA form, the CDR3 reads TGTGCCAGCAGCTTGGACAGGGGAACTTTCTACGAGCAGTACTTC. Protein sequence: CASSLDRGTFYEQYF.

This sequence joins TRBV7-9 and TRBJ2-2; tentatively, D is TRBD1 (5 bases). Germline V gene data show CDR1 as SEHNR and CDR2 as FQNEAQ (reference sequence). This CDR3 region has 12 residues. Trimming took 5 bases from V and 8 from J, leaving 9 bases between them. The CDR3 loop is CASSPGAGELFF. The CDR3, as DNA: TGTGCCAGCAGCCCTGGGGCTGGGGAGCTGTTTTTT. Complete variable domain (other parts from reference TRBV7-9 and TRBJ2-2): DTGVSQNPRHKITKRGQNVTFRCDPISEHNRLYWYRQTLGQGPEFLTYFQNEAQLEKSRLLSDRFSAERPKGSFSTLEIQRTEQGDSAMYLCASSPGAGELFFGEGSRLTVL.